The clone carrying this T cell receptor beta chain has only one observation. Other DNA sequences in the sample encode the same CDR3. The data are from a study of blood T cell repertoires in COVID-19. The age range of participants was about 18 to 90 years, with residence in roughly 25 US areas. Cohorts were assigned according to the clinical history that participants reported. Per germline, CDR1 KGHSH and CDR2 LQKENI. The CDR3 spans 13 residues. V was clipped by 5 bases and J by 4 bases; unmatched bases: 2. Only in-frame clones appear in the TCRdb table, and some are missing; sequencing was by immunoSEQ multiplex PCR. The sample records some 420,000 clones, around 91% being singletons.

The chain links TRBV18 to TRBJ1-3; 7 bases are a match to TRBD1. The receptor was derived from a man aged 25-45 years who had recovered from COVID-19. The sequenced sample consisted of PBMCs or T cells enriched from blood (not recorded which). CDR3 protein: CASSADRGNTIYF. The CDR3, as DNA: TGTGCCAGCTCAGCGGACAGGGGAAACACCATATATTTT. The variable domain in full, with the rest retrieved from reference TRBV18 and TRBJ1-3, is NAGVMQNPRHLVRRRGQEARLRCSPMKGHSHVYWYRQLPEEGLKFMVYLQKENIIDESGMPKERFSAEFPKEGPSILRIQQVVRGDSAAYFCASSADRGNTIYFGEGSWLTVV.